The sequence of this T cell receptor beta chain was determined in a study of blood T cell repertoires in COVID-19. Only in-frame clones appear in the TCRdb table, and some are missing; sequencing was by immunoSEQ multiplex PCR. This sample carries approximately 58,000 clones, about 85% of them seen once, and the ten largest clones take 4% to 5.5%. The V and J ends lost 0 bases and 3 bases, in that order; junction bases with no gene match: 12. Germline V CDR1 and CDR2: SQVTM, ANQGSEA. The CDR3 runs to 17 residues. The genes are TRBV29-1 and TRBJ2-7; 9 bases are shared with TRBD2. The source is a man between 40 and 49 years old with active COVID-19. The sequenced sample consisted of peripheral blood. Written as DNA, the CDR3 is TGCAGCGTTGAAGATTGGGGTAGCGGGAGTGGGATCTACGAGCAGTACTTC. Protein product: CSVEDWGSGSGIYEQYF.